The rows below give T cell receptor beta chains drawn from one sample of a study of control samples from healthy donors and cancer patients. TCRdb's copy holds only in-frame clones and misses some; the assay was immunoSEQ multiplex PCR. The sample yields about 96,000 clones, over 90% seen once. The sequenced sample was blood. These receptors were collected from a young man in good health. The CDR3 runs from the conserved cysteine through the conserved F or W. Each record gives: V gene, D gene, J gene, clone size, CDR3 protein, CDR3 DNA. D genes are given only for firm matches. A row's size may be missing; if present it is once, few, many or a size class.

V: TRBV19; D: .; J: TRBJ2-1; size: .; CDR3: CASSIDGSGSTNEQFF; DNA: TGTGCCAGTAGTATAGATGGGTCGGGGAGTACCAATGAGCAGTTCTTC
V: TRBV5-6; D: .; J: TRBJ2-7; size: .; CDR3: CASSLRFMDSTFYEQYF; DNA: TGTGCCAGCAGCCTCCGATTCATGGACAGTACCTTCTACGAGCAGTACTTC
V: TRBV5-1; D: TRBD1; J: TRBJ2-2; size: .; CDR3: CANRGPDTGELFF; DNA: TGCGCCAACAGGGGGCCTGACACCGGGGAGCTGTTTTTT
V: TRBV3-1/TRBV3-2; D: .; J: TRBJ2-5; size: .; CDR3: CASSQGTGQETQYF; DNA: TGTGCCAGCAGCCAAGGGACGGGTCAAGAGACCCAGTACTTC
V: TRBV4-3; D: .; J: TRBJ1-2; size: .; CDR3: CASSQVATNTFYGYTF; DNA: TGCGCCAGCAGCCAAGTCGCTACCAATACTTTCTATGGCTACACCTTC
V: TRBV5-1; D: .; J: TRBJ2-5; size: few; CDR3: CASSLEETQYF; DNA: TGCGCCAGCAGCTTGGAAGAGACCCAGTACTTC
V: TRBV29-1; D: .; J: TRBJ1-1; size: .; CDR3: CSVSDENTEAFF; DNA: TGCAGCGTTTCGGACGAGAACACTGAAGCTTTCTTT
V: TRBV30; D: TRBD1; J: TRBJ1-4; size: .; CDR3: CAWNQGRGQGTEKLFF; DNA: TGTGCCTGGAATCAGGGTAGGGGACAGGGGACTGAAAAACTGTTTTTT
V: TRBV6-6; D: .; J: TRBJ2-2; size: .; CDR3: CASSSRDIANTGELFF; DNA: TGTGCCAGCAGTTCCCGGGACATTGCGAACACCGGGGAGCTGTTTTTT
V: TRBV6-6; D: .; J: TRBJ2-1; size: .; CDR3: CASSSREYNEQFF; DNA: TGTGCCAGCAGCAGCCGGGAGTACAATGAGCAGTTCTTC
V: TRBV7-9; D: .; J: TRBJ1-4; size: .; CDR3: CASSLGGGYINEKLFF; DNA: TGTGCCAGCAGCTTAGGCGGCGGGTACATTAATGAAAAACTGTTTTTT
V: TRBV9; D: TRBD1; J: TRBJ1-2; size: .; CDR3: CASSAGTVYYGYTF; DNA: TGTGCCAGCAGCGCCGGGACAGTTTACTATGGCTACACCTTC
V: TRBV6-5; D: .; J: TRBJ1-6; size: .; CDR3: CADGGPYNSPLHF; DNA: TGTGCCGACGGGGGCCCCTATAATTCACCCCTCCACTTT
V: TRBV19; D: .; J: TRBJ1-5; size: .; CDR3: CASSAGGGVQNQPQHF; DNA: TGTGCCAGTAGTGCGGGGGGCGGGGTTCAGAATCAGCCCCAGCATTTT
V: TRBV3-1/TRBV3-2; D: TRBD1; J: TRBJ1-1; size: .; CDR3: CASSRGQEDMNTEAFF; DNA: TGTGCCAGCAGCCGCGGACAGGAAGACATGAACACTGAAGCTTTCTTT
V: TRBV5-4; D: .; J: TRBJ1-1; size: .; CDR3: CASSSVYSTEAFF; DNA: TGTGCCAGCAGCTCAGTCTATTCGACTGAAGCTTTCTTT
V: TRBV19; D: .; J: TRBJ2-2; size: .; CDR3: CASTSIGDLNTGELFF; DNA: TGTGCCAGTACAAGTATCGGGGACTTGAACACCGGGGAGCTGTTTTTT
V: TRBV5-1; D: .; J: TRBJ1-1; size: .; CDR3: CASSLAGGIANTEAFF; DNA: TGCGCCAGCAGCTTGGCGGGGGGCATTGCGAACACTGAAGCTTTCTTT
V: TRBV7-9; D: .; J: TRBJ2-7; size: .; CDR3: CASSLVPEQYF; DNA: TGTGCCAGCAGCTTAGTACCAGAGCAGTACTTC
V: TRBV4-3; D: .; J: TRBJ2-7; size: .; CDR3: CASSEVRRSYEQYF; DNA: TGCGCCAGCAGCGAAGTCAGGAGGTCCTACGAGCAGTACTTC
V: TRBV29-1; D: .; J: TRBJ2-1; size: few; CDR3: CSVESSVGDEQFF; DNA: TGCAGCGTTGAATCTAGCGTAGGGGATGAGCAGTTCTTC
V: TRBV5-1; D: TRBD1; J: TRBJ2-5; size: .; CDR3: CASSFGTGQETQYF; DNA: TGCGCCAGCAGCTTCGGGACAGGCCAAGAGACCCAGTACTTC
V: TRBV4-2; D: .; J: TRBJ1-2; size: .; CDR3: CASSQESLTGLTNYGYTF; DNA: TGTGCCAGCAGCCAAGAATCACTGACAGGATTGACTAACTATGGCTACACCTTC
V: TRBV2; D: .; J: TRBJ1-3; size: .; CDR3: CARTAEISGNTIYF; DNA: TGTGCCAGGACGGCAGAGATCTCTGGAAACACCATATATTTT
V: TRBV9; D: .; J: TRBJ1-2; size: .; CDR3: CASRGGGYGYTF; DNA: TGTGCCAGCAGGGGGGGAGGCTATGGCTACACCTTC
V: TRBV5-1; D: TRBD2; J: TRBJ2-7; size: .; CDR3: CASSLGSGGDYEQYF; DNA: TGCGCCAGCAGCTTGGGGAGCGGGGGGGACTACGAGCAGTACTTC
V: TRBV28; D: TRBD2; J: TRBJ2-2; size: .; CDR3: CASSPTSGGLTGELFF; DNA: TGTGCCAGCAGCCCCACTAGCGGAGGACTCACCGGGGAGCTGTTTTTT
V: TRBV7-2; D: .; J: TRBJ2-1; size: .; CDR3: CASRGRGWYNEQFF; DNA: TGTGCCAGCAGAGGACGAGGCTGGTACAATGAGCAGTTCTTC
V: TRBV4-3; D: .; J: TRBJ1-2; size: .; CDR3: CASSQERGLRWGYTF; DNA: TGCGCCAGCAGCCAAGAGAGGGGCCTTCGCTGGGGCTACACCTTC
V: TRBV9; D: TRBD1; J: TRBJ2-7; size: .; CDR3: CASSKGQALYEQYF; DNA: TGTGCCAGCAGCAAGGGACAGGCACTCTACGAGCAGTACTTC
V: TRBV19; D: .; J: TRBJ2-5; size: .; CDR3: CASSPIFGGGVEEETQYF; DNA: TGTGCCAGTAGTCCGATCTTTGGAGGTGGGGTCGAGGAAGAGACCCAGTACTTC
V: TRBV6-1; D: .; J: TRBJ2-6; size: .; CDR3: CASSDPGSGANVLTF; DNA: TGTGCCAGCAGTGATCCAGGGTCTGGGGCCAACGTCCTGACTTTC
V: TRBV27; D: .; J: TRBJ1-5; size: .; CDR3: CASSWGGSNQPQHF; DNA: TGTGCCAGCAGTTGGGGGGGTAGCAATCAGCCCCAGCATTTT
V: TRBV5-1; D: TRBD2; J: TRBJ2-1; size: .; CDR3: CASSSYSGLAGGLGEQFF; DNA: TGCGCCAGCAGTTCCTACAGTGGACTAGCGGGAGGGCTAGGGGAGCAGTTCTTC